This TCR beta chain emerged from a study of blood T cell repertoires in COVID-19. Authors' data handling: Reference gene primer amplification yielded estimated nucleated cell counts. The method was immunoSEQ multiplex PCR; TCRdb's version includes in-frame clones alone and lacks a portion of them. The V and J calls and the clone size are those of that table, but D and trimming were determined from the DNA. This sample has around 200,000 clones, with over 80% found just once. This study enrolled people aged 18 to 89 from about two dozen US geographic areas. The study assigned cohorts using participant-reported clinical history. Germline V gives CDR1 MGHRA, CDR2 YSYEKL. The J segment lost 4 bases and the V segment lost 1 base, leaving 16 bases of the junction unmatched. The CDR3 has 21 amino acids.

This chain uses TRBV4-1 with TRBJ2-1; 13 bases fit TRBD2. This TCR was sampled from a man in his late teens or twenties with acute COVID-19. The sequenced material came from PBMCs or T cells enriched from blood (not recorded which). As DNA, the CDR3 is TGCGCCAGCAGCCAAGCCCTTACACTTAGGACTAGCGGGAGTGGGTACAATGAGCAGTTCTTC. As protein: CASSQALTLRTSGSGYNEQFF.